These 3 T cell receptor beta chains were all obtained from the same sample, sequenced in a study of blood T cell repertoires in COVID-19. Profiled with immunoSEQ multiplex PCR; TCRdb holds only in-frame clones, not every one. The data hold about 220,000 clones, with about 83% observed a single time. Sequencing was carried out using peripheral blood. The receptors here all came from a woman in her fifties or sixties with acute or convalescent COVID-19.

This clone was recorded only once. The V call is TRBV6-6, the J call TRBJ1-5; TRBD1 agrees at 8 bases. In germline, CDR1 is MNHNY, CDR2 SVGAGI (reference sequence). This CDR3 spans 14 amino acids. After removal of 6 bases from V and 9 bases from J, the junction contained 10 bases not matched to a gene. CDR3 amino acids: CASRDGQGITPQHF. Written as DNA, the CDR3 is TGTGCCAGCAGGGACGGACAGGGAATCACGCCCCAGCATTTT.

The rearrangement uses TRBV27 and TRBJ1-6, with no clear D. This CDR3 spans 14 amino acids. The germline gives CDR1 MNHEY, CDR2 SMNVEV (reference sequence). Between the trimmed V and J ends, which lost 3 bases and 7 bases, there was a span of 10 bases. The CDR3 region is CASSLVGVNSPLHF. CDR3 DNA sequence: TGTGCCAGCAGTTTGGTCGGGGTCAATTCACCCCTCCACTTT.

V usage is TRBV6-5 and J usage is TRBJ1-2; D unclear. The CDR3 covers 13 residues. The V gene's germline CDR1 is MNHEY and CDR2 SVGAGI. V lost 6 bases, J lost 7 bases, and 15 bases lay in between. Written as DNA, the CDR3 is TGTGCCAGCAGCTACGTCCGGGAGCGTGGCTACACCTTC. It translates to CASSYVRERGYTF.